Each of the 24 T cell receptor beta chains below was sequenced from the same sample in a study of PD-L1 blockade in urothelial cancer. Clones were read by immunoSEQ multiplex PCR, and TCRdb kept only the in-frame ones, dropping some. The table has about 45,000 clones, more than 75% seen once. The time point is: peripheral blood 6 weeks after treatment start. The sequencing here drew on PBMCs, taken around atezolizumab (anti-PD-L1) treatment. The receptors here all came from a man aged 60-69 years with urothelial cancer.

J is TRBJ1-2 and V is TRBV19; 7 nucleotides align to TRBD1. Germline assignment: CDR1 LNHDA and CDR2 SQIVND (reference sequence). The junction had 7 bases not matched to a gene; V was cut back by 8 bases and J by 4 bases. There are 13 residues in the CDR3. The CDR3 protein is CASAPTGIYGYTF. CDR3 DNA sequence: TGTGCCAGTGCCCCGACAGGGATCTATGGCTACACCTTC.

The J gene is TRBJ1-2, the V gene TRBV5-1; D remains ambiguous. This CDR3 is built from 14 residues. V dropped 4 bases and J dropped 4 bases, with 14 bases sitting between them. Germline V gives CDR1 SGHRS, CDR2 YFSETQ. CDR3 in DNA: TGCGCCAGCAGCCGGGAGAGCCATGGCTATGGCTACACCTTC. Translated, it gives CASSRESHGYGYTF.

The V gene is TRBV7-9, the J gene TRBJ1-4; D may be TRBD1 (5 bases). Germline-derived CDR1 and CDR2 are SEHNR and FQNEAQ (reference sequence). This CDR3 comprises 16 residues. Trimming cost V 3 bases and J 5 bases, with 16 bases left between them. In DNA, the CDR3 is TGTGCCAGCAGCTTTGGCTTGACAGATTTAAATGAAAAACTGTTTTTT. Protein sequence: CASSFGLTDLNEKLFF.

This rearrangement joins TRBV10-1 to TRBJ2-1; tentatively, D is TRBD2 (7 bases). Trimming took off 4 bases at V and 6 bases at J, with 16 bases between the two ends. This CDR3 comprises 15 residues. Germline V gene data show CDR1 as WNHNN and CDR2 as SYGVQD (reference sequence). CDR3 sequence reads: CASSVGRGLTNEQFF. The CDR3 bases are TGCGCCAGCAGTGTTGGGCGGGGGCTAACCAATGAGCAGTTCTTC.

This clone occurred once. J is TRBJ1-6 and V is TRBV19; no reliable D call. The CDR3 is 16 amino acids. V was shortened by 3 bases and J by 0 bases, with 9 bases between the two germline ends. The germline CDR1 and CDR2 sequences are LNHDA and SQIVND (reference sequence). The CDR3 DNA reads TGTGCCAGTAGTATGATCGGGAGCTCCTATAATTCACCCCTCCACTTT. It translates to CASSMIGSSYNSPLHF.

For the CDR3, the DNA is TGTGCCAGCAGCTTGTTTGGGGGGAGCTCCTACGAGCAGTACTTC. It encodes CASSLFGGSSYEQYF. The rearrangement links TRBV11-3 to TRBJ2-7; the D gene is possibly TRBD2 (6 bases). The CDR3 runs 15 residues. Germline V lookup: CDR1 SGHNT, CDR2 YENEEA. V was pared by 3 bases and J by 0 bases, with 12 bases between.

The chain uses TRBV7-2 and TRBJ2-3; TRBD2 is a possible D gene (6 bases). Germline assignment: CDR1 SGHTA and CDR2 FQGNSA. V was clipped by 2 bases and J by 2 bases, with 8 bases between them. The CDR3 loop spans 14 amino acids. CDR3 bases: TGTGCCAGCAGCTTAAGCGGGTTCACAGATACGCAGTATTTT. Protein product: CASSLSGFTDTQYF.

The chain uses TRBV30 and TRBJ2-1, with 8 bases matching TRBD1. Germline CDR1 and CDR2: GTSNPN and SVGIG (reference sequence). Unmatched junction bases numbered 3, after V lost 1 base and J lost 4 bases. The CDR3 runs to 14 residues. In DNA, the CDR3 is TGTGCCTGGAGTGGGACAGGGAATTACAATGAGCAGTTCTTC. Protein sequence: CAWSGTGNYNEQFF.

The CDR3 DNA sequence: TGTGCCATCAGTGGAGGCAGCAGTTCACCCCTCCACTTT. This translates into CAISGGSSSPLHF. The chain employs TRBV10-3 and TRBJ1-6; D is undetermined. Germline V lookup: CDR1 ENHRY, CDR2 SYGVKD. Trimming removed 4 bases at V and 9 bases at J, with 10 bases between. The CDR3 extends over 13 amino acids.

The J gene is TRBJ1-2, the V gene TRBV19; TRBD1 matches at 8 bases. CDR1 is LNHDA, CDR2 SQIVND, per germline (reference sequence). CDR3 length equals 15 residues. V gave up 3 bases and J gave up 5 bases; unmatched junction bases: 8. CDR3 coding DNA: TGTGCCAGTAGTATCGGACAGGGTGGTCGGTATGGCTACACCTTC. It codes for CASSIGQGGRYGYTF.

The chain is built from TRBV5-1 and TRBJ2-1; perhaps TRBD2 as D (5 bases). Germline assignment: CDR1 SGHRS and CDR2 YFSETQ. Trimming left V 7 bases short and J 2 bases short, with 7 bases between. CDR3 size: 12 residues. The CDR3 DNA sequence: TGCGCCAGCGGACTCACCTACAATGAGCAGTTCTTC. This gives the protein CASGLTYNEQFF.

This clone has just one count. The J gene is TRBJ1-2, the V gene TRBV29-1, with TRBD1 matching 7 bases. CDR3 size: 14 residues. Losses at the gene ends were 7 bases for V and 4 bases for J; bases not matched to a gene: 12. Germline V gene data show CDR1 as SQVTM and CDR2 as ANQGSEA. Here the CDR3 DNA reads TGCAGCGGCGGGGAAGGGGGCCAATTCTATGGCTACACCTTC. Translated: CSGGEGGQFYGYTF.

The chain joins TRBV6-5 to TRBJ1-2; TRBD1 matches at 7 bases. V was clipped by 3 bases and J by 2 bases; unmatched bases: 9. Per germline, CDR1 MNHEY and CDR2 SVGAGI. The CDR3 is made up of 16 amino acids. CDR3 residues: CASSYIRTGGNYGYTF. The DNA for the CDR3 is TGTGCCAGCAGTTATATTCGGACAGGCGGGAACTATGGCTACACCTTC.

V gene TRBV28 combines with J gene TRBJ1-5, with a tentative D call TRBD1 (6 bases). The germline V gene encodes CDR1 MDHEN and CDR2 SYDVKM. Deletions cut 7 bases from V and 4 bases from J, with 17 bases between. The CDR3 extends over 15 amino acids. CDR3 region: CASTREKGGNQPQHF. The CDR3 DNA sequence: TGTGCCAGCACCCGAGAGAAGGGGGGGAATCAGCCCCAGCATTTT.

This chain links TRBV28 with TRBJ2-1; 15 bases match TRBD2. This CDR3 has 15 residues. The V gene's germline CDR1 is MDHEN and CDR2 SYDVKM. V was pared by 3 bases and J by 9 bases, with 3 bases of the junction left unmatched. In DNA form, the CDR3 reads TGTGCCAGCAGTTTTTCGGGACTAGCGGGAGGTGAGCAGTTCTTC. Protein sequence: CASSFSGLAGGEQFF.

The genes are TRBV28 and TRBJ2-7; D might be TRBD1 (8 bases). V was trimmed by 3 bases and J by 3 bases, leaving 21 bases between them. CDR1 is MDHEN, CDR2 SYDVKM, per germline. The CDR3 extends over 17 amino acids. CDR3 DNA: TGTGCCAGCAGTTTCTATGCGGGGGCAGGGGGCAGCTACGAGCAGTACTTC. Protein product: CASSFYAGAGGSYEQYF.

V gene TRBV6-1 combines with J gene TRBJ2-3, with TRBD2 identical over 14 bases. Germline V gene lookup returns CDR1 MNHNS and CDR2 SASEGT. The junction had 8 bases not matched to a gene; V was cut back by 10 bases and J by 5 bases. This CDR3 is built from 15 residues. The CDR3 is CANSYGTSGGDTQYF. The CDR3 DNA follows: TGTGCCAATTCATACGGGACTAGCGGGGGAGATACGCAGTATTTT.

The chain uses TRBV7-2 and TRBJ2-7; TRBD2 might be the D (6 bases). Trimming cost V 5 bases and J 2 bases, with 16 bases left between them. CDR1 and CDR2 (germline): SGHTA, FQGNSA. This CDR3 is 15 amino acids long. CDR3 in amino acids: CASSQGRGSTYEQYF. CDR3 sequence (DNA): TGTGCCAGCAGCCAGGGCCGGGGGAGCACCTACGAGCAGTACTTC.

The chain uses TRBV30 and TRBJ1-5; 7 nucleotides match TRBD1. CDR3 length: 13 residues. The germline gives CDR1 GTSNPN, CDR2 SVGIG (reference sequence). Trimming removed 3 bases from V and 5 bases from J; junction bases left unmatched: 4. The CDR3 loop reads CAWRGRGDQPQHF. The CDR3 coding sequence is TGTGCCTGGAGAGGCAGGGGGGATCAGCCCCAGCATTTT.

CDR3 amino acids: CASSYPPGGNKNIQYF. CDR3 coding DNA: TGTGCCAGCAGCTACCCCCCAGGGGGCAACAAAAACATTCAGTACTTC. V usage is TRBV7-9 and J usage is TRBJ2-4; the match to TRBD1 covers 8 bases. Germline V CDR1 and CDR2: SEHNR, FQNEAQ (reference sequence). The CDR3 is made up of 16 amino acids. V dropped 4 bases and J dropped 3; count of bases not matched to a gene: 8.

The genes are TRBV19 and TRBJ1-1, with D unclear. Germline V CDR1 and CDR2: LNHDA, SQIVND (reference sequence). This CDR3 contains 14 residues. The V end lost 6 bases, the J end lost 5 bases, and 16 bases lay between the germline ends. The DNA for the CDR3 is TGTGCCAGTAGCCCGGGATTTGGCTTAACTGAAGCTTTCTTT. Translating gives CASSPGFGLTEAFF.

The V gene is TRBV5-4, the J gene TRBJ2-7; 8 bases agree with TRBD2. The CDR3 has 13 amino acids. J was trimmed by 4 bases and V by 10 bases; bases with no gene match: 10. Germline V gene sequence: CDR1 SGHNT, CDR2 YYREEE (reference sequence). CDR3 loop: CAFGGGMEYEQYF. The CDR3 nucleotides are TGTGCCTTCGGGGGGGGGATGGAGTACGAGCAGTACTTC.

The rearrangement joins TRBV4-1 to TRBJ2-5; the match to TRBD1 covers 8 bases. J gave up 1 base and V 4 bases, and 5 bases lay outside the gene matches. Germline values: CDR1 MGHRA, CDR2 YSYEKL. The CDR3 spans 15 residues. CDR3 loop: CASSLGQASQETQYF. The DNA for the CDR3 is TGCGCCAGCAGCCTGGGACAGGCGAGCCAAGAGACCCAGTACTTC.

This chain uses TRBV5-1 with TRBJ1-2; D not resolved. Germline V CDR1 and CDR2: SGHRS, YFSETQ. V lost 4 bases and J lost 3, with 13 bases in between. The CDR3 covers 14 residues. The chain's CDR3 is CASSPTGSHYGYTF. The CDR3 DNA sequence: TGCGCCAGCAGCCCAACGGGGTCCCACTATGGCTACACCTTC.